This entry lists 30 T cell receptor beta chains sequenced from one sample in a study of T cells after yellow fever vaccination. One entry per CDR3 protein results from TCRdb running MiXCR on the 5' RACE reads. The sample contains almost 600,000 distinct CDR3 sequences, about 13% of which appear only once. The sample consisted of PBMCs, taken on the day of the yellow fever booster vaccination. These receptors were collected from a man aged 30 to 39 who received the YFV17D yellow fever vaccine.

This clonotype was observed a few times. The chain joins TRBV5-6 to TRBJ2-7; perhaps TRBD1 as D (5 bases). Deletions cut 4 bases from V and 3 bases from J, with 14 bases between. This CDR3 is 14 amino acids long. From germline, CDR1 is SGHDT and CDR2 YYEEEE. The CDR3 loop reads CASSPVGRDYEQYF. The CDR3 coding sequence is TGTGCCAGCAGCCCCGTGGGCAGGGACTACGAGCAGTACTTC.

This chain links TRBV7-2 with TRBJ2-3; a possible D gene is TRBD2 (5 bases). This CDR3 has 16 residues. The germline V and J ends were trimmed by 2 bases and 4 bases, with 16 bases remaining between them. Germline V gene sequence: CDR1 SGHTA, CDR2 FQGNSA. The CDR3: CTSSLFAERASDTQYF. CDR3 DNA: TGTACCAGCAGCTTATTCGCCGAGAGGGCTTCAGATACGCAGTATTTT.

Note on this clonotype: Mismatch with germline at one junction end may stem from a read error. The genes are TRBV6-1 and TRBJ2-3; 9 nucleotides match TRBD2. This CDR3 is built from 16 residues. Germline V gene sequence: CDR1 MNHNS, CDR2 SASEGT. The CDR3 spells CASTSRYSGRPDKQYF. In nucleotides, the CDR3 is TGTGCCAGCACCTCCCGATATAGCGGGAGACCAGATAAGCAGTATTTT.

The chain has TRBV5-1 and TRBJ2-7; D tentatively fits TRBD1 or TRBD2 (5 bases each). The CDR3 consists of 15 residues. Germline lookup yields CDR1 SGHRS and CDR2 YFSETQ. V was clipped by 3 bases and J by 1 base, with 14 bases between them. The chain's CDR3 is CASSWGNRFSYEQYF. The CDR3 DNA is TGCGCCAGCAGCTGGGGGAACAGGTTTTCCTACGAGCAGTACTTC.

This clonotype was detected a few times. The V gene is TRBV29-1, the J gene TRBJ2-6; a possible D gene is TRBD1 (6 bases). The germline V gene has CDR1 SQVTM and CDR2 ANQGSEA. V gave up 3 bases and J gave up 4 bases, with 10 bases separating them. The CDR3 sequence is 14 residues long. The CDR3 loop reads CSVDSGAGANVLTF. DNA for the CDR3: TGCAGCGTTGACTCAGGGGCCGGGGCCAACGTCCTGACTTTC.

The V call is TRBV28, the J call TRBJ2-5; D could derive from TRBD1 or TRBD2 (5 bases each). V was pared by 5 bases and J by 3 bases, with 10 bases between. This CDR3 spans 13 amino acids. Per the germline V gene, CDR1 is MDHEN and CDR2 is SYDVKM. DNA for the CDR3: TGTGCCAGCAGTATCGGGACGGAAGAGACCCAGTACTTC. Residues: CASSIGTEETQYF.

This clonotype came up a few times. J is TRBJ1-2 and V is TRBV19; D is unclear. Germline V gives CDR1 LNHDA, CDR2 SQIVND (reference sequence). The CDR3 spans 16 residues. V shed 6 bases and J shed 4 bases, with 21 bases lying between them. Here the CDR3 reads CASRSEGAALLYGYTF. CDR3 nucleotide sequence: TGTGCCAGTAGGTCCGAGGGAGCAGCTTTGCTCTATGGCTACACCTTC.

This clonotype was seen a handful of times. The gene calls are TRBV5-6 and TRBJ2-7; the match to TRBD1 covers 7 bases. Germline-derived CDR1 and CDR2 are SGHDT and YYEEEE. V lost 4 bases to trimming and J lost 6 bases; unmatched junction nucleotides: 7. CDR3 size: 13 residues. Here the CDR3 reads CASSLRQGTEQYF. CDR3 in DNA: TGTGCCAGCAGCCTTCGACAGGGAACCGAGCAGTACTTC.

V usage is TRBV6-1 and J usage is TRBJ2-2; tentatively, D is TRBD1 or TRBD2 (6 bases each). The V end lost 2 bases, the J end lost 6 bases, and 13 bases lay between the germline ends. The CDR3 has 15 amino acids. Germline CDR1 MNHNS, CDR2 SASEGT. The CDR3 nucleotides read TGTGCCAGCAGTGAACCGGGGGCGGTCGCCGGGGAGCTGTTTTTT. Amino acid sequence: CASSEPGAVAGELFF.

This clonotype has just a few counts. This chain joins TRBV4-1 and TRBJ1-5, with 7 nucleotides matching TRBD1. The germline gives CDR1 MGHRA, CDR2 YSYEKL. V dropped 3 bases and J dropped 7; count of bases not matched to a gene: 12. The CDR3 has 16 residues. Here the CDR3 reads CASSQVPGQRKQPQHF. CDR3 DNA sequence: TGCGCCAGCAGCCAGGTCCCGGGACAGAGGAAACAGCCCCAGCATTTT.

The genes are TRBV4-3 and TRBJ2-1; no clear D. The germline gives CDR1 LGHNA, CDR2 YSLEER. V lost 0 bases to trimming and J lost 0 bases, with 12 bases between them. The CDR3 has 17 amino acids. The CDR3 DNA reads as TGCGCCAGCAGCCAAGATCGAGCGCCGAGCTCCTACAATGAGCAGTTCTTC. Translated, it gives CASSQDRAPSSYNEQFF.

This clonotype showed up many times. The genes are TRBV7-2 and TRBJ2-5; D uncertain. Trimming removed 4 bases from V and 7 bases from J, with 7 bases in between. The CDR3 sequence is 11 residues long. CDR1 SGHTA and CDR2 FQGNSA come from the germline V gene. CDR3 loop: CASSSLGTQYF. CDR3 coding DNA: TGTGCCAGCAGCTCCCTAGGGACCCAGTACTTC.

This chain joins TRBV20-1 and TRBJ1-1; D ambiguous. V shed 0 bases and J shed 1 base, with 12 bases lying between them. The CDR3 totals 15 residues. Germline-derived CDR1 and CDR2 are DFQATT and SNEGSKA (reference sequence). The CDR3 nucleotides read TGCAGTGCTAGAGATCCTGGACGGCAGAACACTGAAGCTTTCTTT. This codes for CSARDPGRQNTEAFF.

This clonotype was counted at least ten times. This chain links TRBV19 with TRBJ2-7; no clear D. Germline V gene data show CDR1 as LNHDA and CDR2 as SQIVND (reference sequence). Trimming took 8 bases from V and 3 from J, leaving 8 bases between them. CDR3 length: 11 residues. The CDR3: CASRAGYEQYF. CDR3 DNA: TGTGCCAGTCGGGCCGGCTACGAGCAGTACTTC.

This clonotype was seen only a few times. The chain joins TRBV20-1 to TRBJ2-1; a weak D match, TRBD1 (6 bases). The CDR3 extends over 15 amino acids. Germline V gene sequence: CDR1 DFQATT, CDR2 SNEGSKA (reference sequence). Trimming removed 3 bases at V and 3 bases at J, with 15 bases between. The CDR3 sequence is CSARDGQNIYNEQFF. The CDR3, as DNA: TGCAGTGCTAGGGACGGACAGAACATCTACAATGAGCAGTTCTTC.

This clonotype showed up just a few times. The chain joins TRBV23-1 to TRBJ2-1; D unclear. TRBV23-1 counts as an open reading frame of uncertain function. The CDR3 length is 12 residues. Trimming cost V 8 bases and J 9 bases, with 14 bases left between them. CDR3 coding DNA: TGCGCCAGCCGTTCTCGGACGAGTGAGCAGTTCTTC. Translated: CASRSRTSEQFF.

The chain has TRBV5-1 and TRBJ1-3; no clear D gene. CDR1 and CDR2 (germline): SGHRS, YFSETQ. The CDR3 extends over 13 amino acids. V dropped 0 bases and J dropped 8 bases, with 9 bases sitting between them. DNA of the CDR3: TGCGCCAGCAGCTTGGGACGGCTCGACACCATATATTTT. Protein sequence: CASSLGRLDTIYF.

This clonotype occurred a few times. The V gene is TRBV7-2, the J gene TRBJ2-2; 11 nucleotides match TRBD2. CDR1 and CDR2 (germline): SGHTA, FQGNSA. With 6 bases clipped from V and 5 bases from J, the junction kept 8 bases outside the gene matches. This CDR3 has 16 residues. CDR3 protein: CASSLIAGGQTGELFF. The CDR3 DNA sequence: TGTGCCAGCAGTCTTATAGCGGGAGGGCAAACCGGGGAGCTGTTTTTT. Complete variable domain (other parts from reference TRBV7-2 and TRBJ2-2): GAGVSQSPSNKVTEKGKDVELRCDPISGHTALYWYRQSLGQGLEFLIYFQGNSAPDKSGLPSDRFSAERTGGSVSTLTIQRTQQEDSAVYLCASSLIAGGQTGELFFGEGSRLTVL.

The V gene is TRBV21-1, the J gene TRBJ2-1; TRBD2, the table's D call, lacks a check against the DNA. TRBV21-1 corresponds to a pseudogene. This CDR3 has 14 residues. The CDR3 sequence: CASSASGTHNEQFF. The DNA for the CDR3 is TGTGCCAGCAGTGCTAGCGGCACCCATAATGAGCAGTTCTTC.

This clonotype was seen a handful of times. V is TRBV19 and J is TRBJ1-6, with unresolved D. The V and J ends lost 3 bases and 7 bases respectively, with 7 bases between them. The CDR3 contains 13 residues. The germline V gene has CDR1 LNHDA and CDR2 SQIVND (reference sequence). The CDR3 reads CASSIEMNSPLHF. Here the CDR3 DNA reads TGTGCCAGTAGTATTGAGATGAATTCACCCCTCCACTTT.

This rearrangement joins TRBV7-2 to TRBJ2-2; D ambiguous. CDR3 length equals 13 residues. The V and J ends lost 1 base and 6 bases respectively, with 6 bases between them. The germline V gene encodes CDR1 SGHTA and CDR2 FQGNSA. In nucleotides, the CDR3 is TGTGCCAGCAGCTTAGGGCACGCCGGGGAGCTGTTTTTT. This codes for CASSLGHAGELFF.

This clonotype was recorded a few times. J is TRBJ1-1 and V is TRBV6-1; D may be TRBD1 (6 bases). Germline V lookup: CDR1 MNHNS, CDR2 SASEGT. The CDR3 runs to 15 residues. V was pared by 6 bases and J by 7 bases, with 21 bases between. CDR3 sequence: CASSRALGGPHEAFF. In nucleotides, the CDR3 is TGTGCCAGCAGCAGGGCCCTTGGGGGCCCCCATGAAGCTTTCTTT.

The J gene is TRBJ2-1, the V gene TRBV6-5; 7 bases map to TRBD2. Germline CDR1 and CDR2: MNHEY and SVGAGI. Trimming removed 4 bases from V and 0 bases from J; junction bases left unmatched: 9. The CDR3 has 17 residues. The CDR3: CASSSSQRDLSYNEQFF. The CDR3 bases are TGTGCCAGCAGTTCGAGTCAGCGGGACCTCTCCTACAATGAGCAGTTCTTC.

This chain uses TRBV9 with TRBJ2-7, with no clear D. This CDR3 is built from 15 residues. V lost 0 bases and J 5 bases, leaving 15 bases between the germline ends. The germline V gene encodes CDR1 SGDLS and CDR2 YYNGEE. CDR3 nucleotides: TGTGCCAGCAGCGTAGGAGGTCGGCCCGGCGACGAGCAGTACTTC. Translated, it gives CASSVGGRPGDEQYF.

The chain combines TRBV12-5 with TRBJ1-3, with D uncertain. V lost 3 bases to trimming and J lost 0 bases, with 12 bases between them. CDR3 length: 16 amino acids. Germline CDR1 reads LGHNT; CDR2 reads FRNRAP. In nucleotides, the CDR3 is TGTGCTAGTGGTTTATCGGGTATACTCTCTGGAAACACCATATATTTT. Its translation: CASGLSGILSGNTIYF.

The chain employs TRBV14 and TRBJ2-1; D remains unclear. Germline loops: CDR1 SGHDN, CDR2 FVKESK. This CDR3 has 11 residues. Deletions cut 0 bases from V and 9 bases from J, with 3 bases between. The CDR3 sequence: CASSQESEQFF. In DNA, the CDR3 is TGTGCCAGCAGCCAAGAAAGTGAGCAGTTCTTC. The whole variable domain, filled in from reference TRBV14 and TRBJ2-1, reads EAGVTQFPSHSVIEKGQTVTLRCDPISGHDNLYWYRRVMGKEIKFLLHFVKESKQDESGMPNNRFLAERTGGTYSTLKVQPAELEDSGVYFCASSQESEQFFGPGTRLTVL.

The gene calls are TRBV4-3 and TRBJ2-3; 9 bases agree with TRBD2. V was clipped by 4 bases and J by 2 bases; unmatched bases: 10. The V gene's germline CDR1 is LGHNA and CDR2 YSLEER. The CDR3 is made up of 17 amino acids. CDR3 nucleotides: TGCGCCAGCAGCCCGTCCAGAGCGGGAGGATCCACAGATACGCAGTATTTT. Translation: CASSPSRAGGSTDTQYF.

This chain connects TRBV12-5 to TRBJ2-7, with 9 bases matching TRBD1. Trimming at V came to 2 bases and at J to 2 bases, leaving 10 bases not matched to a gene. Germline CDR1 reads LGHNT; CDR2 reads FRNRAP. The CDR3 contains 17 residues. The CDR3 here is CASGLNRWTGAPYEQYF. The CDR3 DNA is TGTGCTAGTGGTTTGAATCGTTGGACAGGGGCCCCCTACGAGCAGTACTTC.

The chain uses TRBV7-2 and TRBJ2-2; D ambiguous. The CDR3 totals 14 residues. CDR1 is SGHTA, CDR2 FQGNSA, per germline. V lost 1 base, J lost 6 bases, and 9 bases lay in between. CDR3 protein: CASSLVVGAGELFF. The CDR3 nucleotides read TGTGCCAGCAGCTTAGTAGTGGGTGCCGGGGAGCTGTTTTTT.

In DNA form, the CDR3 reads TGCAGTGTGTTCGGAACAGGGCGCAATGAGCAGTACTTC. It codes for CSVFGTGRNEQYF. The chain employs TRBV20-1 and TRBJ2-7, with TRBD1 as a possible D gene (6 bases). Trimming cost V 7 bases and J 7 bases, with 20 bases left between them. This CDR3 spans 13 amino acids. Germline V gene lookup returns CDR1 DFQATT and CDR2 SNEGSKA (reference sequence).